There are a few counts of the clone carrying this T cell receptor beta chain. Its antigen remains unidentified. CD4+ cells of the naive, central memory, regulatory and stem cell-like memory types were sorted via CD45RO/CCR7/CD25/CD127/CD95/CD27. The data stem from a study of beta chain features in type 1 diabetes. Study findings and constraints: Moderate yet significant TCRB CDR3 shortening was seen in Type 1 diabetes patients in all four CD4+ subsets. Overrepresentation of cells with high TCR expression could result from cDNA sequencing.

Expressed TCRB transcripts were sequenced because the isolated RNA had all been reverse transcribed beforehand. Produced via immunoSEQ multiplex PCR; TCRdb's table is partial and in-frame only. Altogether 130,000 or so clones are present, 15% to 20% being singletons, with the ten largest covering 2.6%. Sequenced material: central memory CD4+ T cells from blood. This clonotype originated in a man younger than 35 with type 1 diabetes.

The CDR3: CSVAGTYEQYF. CDR3 sequence (DNA): TGCAGTGTCGCCGGCACCTACGAGCAGTACTTC. The rearrangement links TRBV20-1 to TRBJ2-7; D call uncertain. CDR1 and CDR2 (germline): DFQATT, SNEGSKA (reference sequence). The V end lost 7 bases, the J end lost 2 bases, and 9 bases lay between the germline ends. This CDR3 region has 11 residues.